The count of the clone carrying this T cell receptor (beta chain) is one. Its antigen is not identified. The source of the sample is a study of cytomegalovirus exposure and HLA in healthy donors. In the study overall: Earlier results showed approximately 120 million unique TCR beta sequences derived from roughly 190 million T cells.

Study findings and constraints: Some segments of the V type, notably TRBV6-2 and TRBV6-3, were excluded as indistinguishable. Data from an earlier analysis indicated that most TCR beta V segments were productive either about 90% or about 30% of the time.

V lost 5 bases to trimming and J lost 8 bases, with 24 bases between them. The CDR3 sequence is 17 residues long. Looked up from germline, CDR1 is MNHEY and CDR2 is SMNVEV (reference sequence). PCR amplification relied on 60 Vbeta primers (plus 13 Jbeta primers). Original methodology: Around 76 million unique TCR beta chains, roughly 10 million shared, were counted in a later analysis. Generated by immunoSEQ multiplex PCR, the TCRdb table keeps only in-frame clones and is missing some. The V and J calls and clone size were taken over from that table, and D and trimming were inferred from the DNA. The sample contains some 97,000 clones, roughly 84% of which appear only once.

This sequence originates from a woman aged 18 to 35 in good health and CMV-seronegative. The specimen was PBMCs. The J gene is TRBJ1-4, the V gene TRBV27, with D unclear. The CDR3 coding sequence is TGTGCCAGCAGTCGGGTTATGATCCCCTATACCCAAGAAAAACTGTTTTTT. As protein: CASSRVMIPYTQEKLFF.